The subject of this entry is one T cell receptor (beta chain). The sample is drawn from a study of blood T cell repertoires in COVID-19. Per the original data handling: Reference gene primers were amplified, and this amplification served to estimate nucleated cell counts. Repertoires were generated with immunoSEQ multiplex PCR, while TCRdb's copy carries only in-frame clones and drops some. The V and J calls and clone size were taken over from that table, and D and trimming were inferred from the DNA. The sample has 65,000 to 75,000 clones; roughly 79% are singletons. In germline, CDR1 is SGHDN, CDR2 FVKESK. The CDR3 extends over 17 amino acids. The ends were cut back, 1 base at V and 2 bases at J, with 18 bases in the middle.

Sequenced material: peripheral blood. The TCR was taken from a man between 70 and 80 years old with acute or convalescent COVID-19. V and J are TRBV14 and TRBJ2-7; a possible D gene is TRBD2 (5 bases). This CDR3 reads CASSQGASSAVPYEQYF. The CDR3 coding sequence is TGTGCCAGCAGCCAAGGGGCTAGCTCCGCGGTGCCCTACGAGCAGTACTTC.